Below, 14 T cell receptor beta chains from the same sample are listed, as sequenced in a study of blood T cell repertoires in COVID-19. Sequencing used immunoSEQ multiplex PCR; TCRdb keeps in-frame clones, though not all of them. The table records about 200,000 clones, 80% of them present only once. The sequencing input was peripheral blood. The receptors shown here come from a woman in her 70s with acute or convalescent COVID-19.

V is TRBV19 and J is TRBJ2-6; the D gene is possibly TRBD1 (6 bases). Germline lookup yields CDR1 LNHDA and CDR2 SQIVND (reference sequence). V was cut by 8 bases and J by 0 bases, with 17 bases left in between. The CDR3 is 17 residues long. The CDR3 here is CASGRQALNSGANVLTF. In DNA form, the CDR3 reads TGTGCCAGTGGCCGACAGGCGCTGAACTCTGGGGCCAACGTCCTGACTTTC.

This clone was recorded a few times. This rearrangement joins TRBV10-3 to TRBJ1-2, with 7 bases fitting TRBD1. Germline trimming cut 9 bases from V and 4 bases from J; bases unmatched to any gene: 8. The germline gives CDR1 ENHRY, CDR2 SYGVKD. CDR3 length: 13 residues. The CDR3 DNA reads TGTGCCATTCGCCGGGACAGCATCTATGGCTACACCTTC. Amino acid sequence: CAIRRDSIYGYTF.

The CDR3 region has the DNA TGTGCCTGGAGTGTAACGGTAAAGATGAACACTGAAGCTTTCTTT. Translation gives CAWSVTVKMNTEAFF. V is TRBV30 and J is TRBJ1-1; D not resolved. There are 15 residues in the CDR3. V was pared by 0 bases and J by 0 bases, with 11 bases between. Germline values: CDR1 GTSNPN, CDR2 SVGIG (reference sequence). Full variable domain (outside the CDR3, taken from reference TRBV30 and TRBJ1-1): SQTIHQWPATLVQPVGSPLSLECTVEGTSNPNLYWYRQAAGRGLQLLFYSVGIGQISSEVPQNLSASRPQDRQFILSSKKLLLSDSGFYLCAWSVTVKMNTEAFFGQGTRLTVV.

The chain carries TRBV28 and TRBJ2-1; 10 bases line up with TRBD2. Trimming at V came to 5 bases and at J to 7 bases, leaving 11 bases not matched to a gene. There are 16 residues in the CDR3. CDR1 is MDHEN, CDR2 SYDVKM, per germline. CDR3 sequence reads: CASSPNVAGGGNEQFF. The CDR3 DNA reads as TGTGCCAGCAGTCCCAATGTAGCGGGAGGTGGGAATGAGCAGTTCTTC.

The CDR3 DNA is TGTGCCAGCAGCTTAATCCCCGGACTAGCGGACACAGATACGCAGTATTTT. It encodes CASSLIPGLADTDTQYF. The chain combines TRBV5-6 with TRBJ2-3, with 10 bases that match TRBD2. Germline V gene sequence: CDR1 SGHDT, CDR2 YYEEEE. Trimming removed 2 bases from V and 2 bases from J; junction bases left unmatched: 8. This CDR3 is built from 17 residues.

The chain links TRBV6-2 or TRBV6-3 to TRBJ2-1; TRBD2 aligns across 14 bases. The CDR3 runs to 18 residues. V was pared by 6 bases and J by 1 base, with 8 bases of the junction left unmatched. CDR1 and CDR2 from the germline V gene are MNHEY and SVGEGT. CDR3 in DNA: TGTGCCAGCAGCCCCGGGACTAGCGGGAGACCTTCCTACAATGAGCAGTTCTTC. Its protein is CASSPGTSGRPSYNEQFF.

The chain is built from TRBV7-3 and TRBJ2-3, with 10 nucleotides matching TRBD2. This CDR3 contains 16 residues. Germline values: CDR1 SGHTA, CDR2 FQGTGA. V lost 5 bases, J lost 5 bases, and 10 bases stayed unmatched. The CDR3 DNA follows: TGTGCCAGCAGCCCCGGGCTAGCGGGAGTCGGAGATACGCAGTATTTT. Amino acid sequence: CASSPGLAGVGDTQYF.

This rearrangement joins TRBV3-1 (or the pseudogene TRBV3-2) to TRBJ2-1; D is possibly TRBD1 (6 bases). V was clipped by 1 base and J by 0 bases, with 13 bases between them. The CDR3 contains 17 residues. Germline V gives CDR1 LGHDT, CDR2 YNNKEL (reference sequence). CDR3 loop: CASSQVRTASSYNEQFF. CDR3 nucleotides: TGTGCCAGCAGCCAAGTTAGGACAGCGAGCTCCTACAATGAGCAGTTCTTC.

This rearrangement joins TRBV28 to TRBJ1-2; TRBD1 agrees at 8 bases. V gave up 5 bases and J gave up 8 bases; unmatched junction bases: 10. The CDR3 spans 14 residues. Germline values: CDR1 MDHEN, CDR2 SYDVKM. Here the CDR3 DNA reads TGTGCCAGCAGTCACGAGACAGGGGACGGGGGCTACACCTTC. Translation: CASSHETGDGGYTF.

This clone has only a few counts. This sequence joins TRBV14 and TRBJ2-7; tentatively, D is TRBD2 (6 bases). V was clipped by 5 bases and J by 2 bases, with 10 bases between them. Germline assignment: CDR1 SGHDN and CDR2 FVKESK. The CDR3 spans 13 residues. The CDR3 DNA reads TGTGCCAGCAGCTACCCGGGAGCCTACGAGCAGTACTTC. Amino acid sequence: CASSYPGAYEQYF.

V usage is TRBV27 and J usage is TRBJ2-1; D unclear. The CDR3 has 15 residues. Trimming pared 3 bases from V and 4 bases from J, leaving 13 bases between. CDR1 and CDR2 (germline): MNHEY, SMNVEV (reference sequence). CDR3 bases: TGTGCCAGCAGTTTTTATTCGAGCCTGTACAATGAGCAGTTCTTC. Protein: CASSFYSSLYNEQFF.

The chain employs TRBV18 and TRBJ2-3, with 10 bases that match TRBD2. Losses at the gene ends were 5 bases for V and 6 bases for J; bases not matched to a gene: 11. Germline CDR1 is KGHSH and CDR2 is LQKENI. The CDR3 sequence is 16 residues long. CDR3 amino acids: CASSSILAGGGDTQYF. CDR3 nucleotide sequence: TGTGCCAGCTCATCGATATTAGCGGGAGGAGGGGATACGCAGTATTTT.

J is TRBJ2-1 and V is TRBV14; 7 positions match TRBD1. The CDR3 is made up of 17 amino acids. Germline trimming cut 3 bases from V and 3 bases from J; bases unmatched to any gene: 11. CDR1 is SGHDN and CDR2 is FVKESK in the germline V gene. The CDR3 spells CASSHPQGFPLYNEQFF. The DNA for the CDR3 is TGTGCCAGCAGCCACCCACAGGGGTTCCCTCTCTACAATGAGCAGTTCTTC.

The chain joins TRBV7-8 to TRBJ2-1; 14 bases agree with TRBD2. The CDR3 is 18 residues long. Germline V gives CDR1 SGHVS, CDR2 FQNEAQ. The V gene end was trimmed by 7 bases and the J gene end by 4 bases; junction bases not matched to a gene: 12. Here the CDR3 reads CASIKGGLAGVGYNEQFF. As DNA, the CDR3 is TGTGCCAGCATAAAAGGGGGACTAGCGGGAGTGGGGTACAATGAGCAGTTCTTC.